This is a list of T cell receptor beta chains from one sample in a study of blood T cell repertoires in COVID-19. Clones were read by immunoSEQ multiplex PCR, and TCRdb kept only the in-frame ones, dropping some. The sample gives 250,000 or so clones, 80% to 90% of which show up once; under 2.5% is in the top ten. The specimen sequenced was PBMCs or T cells enriched from blood (not recorded which). The receptors were gathered from a woman aged 45-65 years who had recovered from COVID-19. The CDR3 runs from the conserved cysteine through the conserved F or W. Fields, in order: V gene, D gene, clone size, J gene, CDR3 DNA, CDR3 protein. The D gene is left open where the match is weak. Size tells how often a clone was seen (once, few, many) or the class of an expanded clone, and some rows leave it out.

V: TRBV27
D: TRBD2
size: -
J: TRBJ2-7
DNA: TGTGCCAGCCGTCTGGGAGCGGGAGCAGGCGAGCAGTACTTC
CDR3: CASRLGAGAGEQYF

V: TRBV29-1
D: -
size: -
J: TRBJ1-1
DNA: TGCAGCGTTTCTCCCCAGGGAAAGTCTGAAGCTTTCTTT
CDR3: CSVSPQGKSEAFF

V: TRBV18
D: -
size: -
J: TRBJ1-3
DNA: TGTGCCAGCTCACCCAACGGGGACACCATATATTTT
CDR3: CASSPNGDTIYF

V: TRBV5-1
D: -
size: -
J: TRBJ2-2
DNA: TGCGCCAGCAGGGAAATCGGGGGGCAATACGGGGAGCTGTTTTTT
CDR3: CASREIGGQYGELFF

V: TRBV7-2
D: TRBD1
size: -
J: TRBJ2-5
DNA: TGTGCCAGCAGCGTGAACAGGGGGCGCGAGGAGACCCAGTACTTC
CDR3: CASSVNRGREETQYF

V: TRBV6-5
D: -
size: -
J: TRBJ1-2
DNA: TGTGCCAGCAGTTACTCGGAGGATACCTATGGCTACACCTTC
CDR3: CASSYSEDTYGYTF

V: TRBV5-4
D: TRBD2
size: -
J: TRBJ2-3
DNA: TGTGCCAGCAGCTTGGGAGGGACTAGCGGGGGCACAGATACGCAGTATTTT
CDR3: CASSLGGTSGGTDTQYF

V: TRBV4-2
D: TRBD1
size: -
J: TRBJ2-1
DNA: TGTGCCAGCAGCCAAGATCCAGGGGGCGGCTACAATGAGCAGTTCTTC
CDR3: CASSQDPGGGYNEQFF

V: TRBV15
D: -
size: -
J: TRBJ2-6
DNA: TGTGCCACCAGCAGAGAAAGGGGCTCCGGGGCCAACGTCCTGACTTTC
CDR3: CATSRERGSGANVLTF

V: TRBV19
D: -
size: -
J: TRBJ2-2
DNA: TGTGCCAGTAGCTTCTTCCAGTCGGGCACCGGGGAGCTGTTTTTT
CDR3: CASSFFQSGTGELFF

V: TRBV7-2
D: TRBD2
size: -
J: TRBJ2-5
DNA: TGTGCCAGCAGCTTAGGACTAGCGGTGGTCCTGGAGACCCAGTACTTC
CDR3: CASSLGLAVVLETQYF

V: TRBV30
D: TRBD1
size: -
J: TRBJ1-2
DNA: TGTGCCTGGAACCCGGGACAGGGAGCGCATGGCTACACCTTC
CDR3: CAWNPGQGAHGYTF

V: TRBV2
D: TRBD2
size: -
J: TRBJ2-5
DNA: TGTGCCAGCAGCTACCAGGGACTAGACGAGACCCAGTACTTC
CDR3: CASSYQGLDETQYF

V: TRBV13
D: -
size: -
J: TRBJ1-4
DNA: TGTGCCAGCAGCTTCCGACAGTACAATGAAAAACTGTTTTTT
CDR3: CASSFRQYNEKLFF

V: TRBV19
D: -
size: -
J: TRBJ1-1
DNA: TGTGCCAGTAGTACAGCGGTACCAAGAGCTTTCTTT
CDR3: CASSTAVPRAFF

V: TRBV4-1
D: -
size: -
J: TRBJ1-2
DNA: TGCGCCAGCAGCCATACAGGAATCACCTATGGCTACACCTTC
CDR3: CASSHTGITYGYTF

V: TRBV7-3
D: -
size: -
J: TRBJ2-3
DNA: TGTGCCAGCAGCTTCGGATTTCCACAGGGTTCAGATACGCAGTATTTT
CDR3: CASSFGFPQGSDTQYF

V: TRBV3-1/TRBV3-2
D: TRBD1
size: -
J: TRBJ2-2
DNA: TGTGCCAGCAGCCAGTTTGGAACAGGGGAAACCGGGGAGCTGTTTTTT
CDR3: CASSQFGTGETGELFF

V: TRBV4-1
D: TRBD1
size: few
J: TRBJ1-4
DNA: TGCGCCAGCAGCCAACCGACAGGGGGCTTGAAGAATGAAAAACTGTTTTTT
CDR3: CASSQPTGGLKNEKLFF

V: TRBV10-3
D: TRBD1
size: -
J: TRBJ2-5
DNA: TGTGCCGTCCGGGACAGGGACTTCCAAGAGACCCAGTACTTC
CDR3: CAVRDRDFQETQYF

V: TRBV5-1
D: TRBD2
size: -
J: TRBJ2-1
DNA: TGCGCCAGCAGCTTGGTTGCCGGGACTAGCGGTTTCGATGAGCAGTTCTTC
CDR3: CASSLVAGTSGFDEQFF

V: TRBV15
D: -
size: -
J: TRBJ2-1
DNA: TGTGCCACCAGCTCTACTAGCAATGAGCAGTTCTTC
CDR3: CATSSTSNEQFF

V: TRBV5-1
D: -
size: -
J: TRBJ2-3
DNA: TGCGCCAGCAGCGCGGGCCTAACAGATACGCAGTATTTT
CDR3: CASSAGLTDTQYF

V: TRBV7-2
D: -
size: -
J: TRBJ1-5
DNA: TGTGCCAGCAGCTTTGAGAGAAATCAGCCCCAGCATTTT
CDR3: CASSFERNQPQHF

V: TRBV4-1
D: TRBD2
size: -
J: TRBJ2-1
DNA: TGCGCCAGCAGTTCTACTAGCGGGAGACCCACCTACAATGAGCAGTTCTTC
CDR3: CASSSTSGRPTYNEQFF

V: TRBV2
D: -
size: once
J: TRBJ2-3
DNA: TGTGCCAGCAGTATCACCGGGGTGAGGGCCGCAGATACGCAGTATTTT
CDR3: CASSITGVRAADTQYF

V: TRBV7-2
D: TRBD1
size: -
J: TRBJ1-5
DNA: TGTGCCAGCAGCACACGGACAGGGCCCTTTCATTTT
CDR3: CASSTRTGPFHF

V: TRBV27
D: -
size: -
J: TRBJ2-5
DNA: TGTGCCAGCAGTTACCGGGGAGCGGAGACCCAGTACTTC
CDR3: CASSYRGAETQYF

V: TRBV6-5
D: TRBD2
size: -
J: TRBJ2-2
DNA: TGTGCCAGCAGTTCCGGACTAGCGGGAGCGCTGTTTTTT
CDR3: CASSSGLAGALFF

V: TRBV28
D: TRBD2
size: -
J: TRBJ2-7
DNA: TGTGCCAGCAGTTTCGGGGGGAGCTCCTACGAGCAGTACTTC
CDR3: CASSFGGSSYEQYF

V: TRBV2
D: -
size: -
J: TRBJ1-2
DNA: TGTGCCAGCATTCGGATTCCAGGCGGCTACACCTTC
CDR3: CASIRIPGGYTF

V: TRBV6-5
D: -
size: -
J: TRBJ2-3
DNA: TGTGCCAGCAGCTTTCTCAAGCGGGATACGCAGTATTTT
CDR3: CASSFLKRDTQYF

V: TRBV7-9
D: -
size: -
J: TRBJ1-4
DNA: TGTGCCAGCACCACGGGATTAGGGGAAAAACTGTTTTTT
CDR3: CASTTGLGEKLFF

V: TRBV14
D: TRBD2
size: -
J: TRBJ2-2
DNA: TGTGCCAGCAGCCAAACGACTAGCGTCGGGGAGCTGTTTTTT
CDR3: CASSQTTSVGELFF

V: TRBV18
D: TRBD2
size: -
J: TRBJ2-7
DNA: TGTGCCAGCTCACTACTATTGAACGGGGGGGTCCCCTACGAGCAGTACTTC
CDR3: CASSLLLNGGVPYEQYF

V: TRBV18
D: -
size: -
J: TRBJ1-1
DNA: TGTGCCAGCTCCGGACAGCTGAACACTGAAGCTTTCTTT
CDR3: CASSGQLNTEAFF

V: TRBV29-1
D: -
size: -
J: TRBJ2-1
DNA: TGCAGCGCTAGCCCCTCCCGGGTGTTCGCTGAGCAGTTCTTC
CDR3: CSASPSRVFAEQFF

V: TRBV30
D: TRBD1
size: -
J: TRBJ1-1
DNA: TGTGCGGATAACAGGGGGCCGAACACTGAAGCTTTCTTT
CDR3: CADNRGPNTEAFF

V: TRBV6-5
D: -
size: -
J: TRBJ2-7
DNA: TGTGCCAGCAGTTACTCGAGCTACGAGCAGTACTTC
CDR3: CASSYSSYEQYF

V: TRBV21-1
D: -
size: -
J: TRBJ1-1
DNA: TGTGCCAGCAGCAAAGCCCTAGGGCGGGACACTGAAGCTTTCTTT
CDR3: CASSKALGRDTEAFF

V: TRBV9
D: TRBD2
size: -
J: TRBJ2-1
DNA: TGTGCCAGCAGCGCCACGGGACTAGCGTACAATGAGCAGTTCTTC
CDR3: CASSATGLAYNEQFF

V: TRBV11-2
D: -
size: -
J: TRBJ2-7
DNA: TGTGCCAGCAGCTTAACAGGGTCTTCCTACGAGCAGTACTTC
CDR3: CASSLTGSSYEQYF

V: TRBV7-9
D: TRBD2
size: -
J: TRBJ2-7
DNA: TGTGCCAGCAGCTTATGGGAAGCGGGACGGAAAGAGCAGTACTTC
CDR3: CASSLWEAGRKEQYF

V: TRBV9
D: -
size: few
J: TRBJ1-2
DNA: TGTGCCAGCAGCGTAAGAGGGAATGGGGCTAACTATGGCTACACCTTC
CDR3: CASSVRGNGANYGYTF

V: TRBV6-5
D: -
size: -
J: TRBJ1-2
DNA: TGTGCCAGCAGTTACTCGGGGGGGGCCGGTGGCTACACCTTC
CDR3: CASSYSGGAGGYTF

V: TRBV5-1
D: TRBD1
size: -
J: TRBJ1-1
DNA: TGCGCCAGCAGCCTCCGGACAGGGAAGAGCACTGAAGCTTTCTTT
CDR3: CASSLRTGKSTEAFF

V: TRBV5-1
D: TRBD1
size: -
J: TRBJ2-7
DNA: TGCGCCAGCAGTCCAGTTTCCGGGACAGGGGGATCCTACGAGCAGTACTTC
CDR3: CASSPVSGTGGSYEQYF

V: TRBV6-5
D: TRBD1
size: -
J: TRBJ2-3
DNA: TGTGCCAGCACCTCGGACAGGTCTACAGATACGCAGTATTTT
CDR3: CASTSDRSTDTQYF

V: TRBV7-2
D: -
size: few
J: TRBJ1-3
DNA: TGTGCCAGCAGCTTAGGGGGGCTTAGCTCTGGAAACACCATATATTTT
CDR3: CASSLGGLSSGNTIYF

V: TRBV10-3
D: TRBD1
size: -
J: TRBJ1-2
DNA: TGTGCCACACGGACAGGGGATGGGGGCTACACCTTC
CDR3: CATRTGDGGYTF

V: TRBV24-1
D: TRBD2
size: once
J: TRBJ2-3
DNA: TGTGCCACCAGTGATTTTACTAGCGGGCGCACAGATACGCAGTATTTT
CDR3: CATSDFTSGRTDTQYF

V: TRBV3-1/TRBV3-2
D: TRBD2
size: -
J: TRBJ2-5
DNA: TGTGCCAGCAGCCAAGGCTTGCTAGCGGGAGGAGAGACCCAGTACTTC
CDR3: CASSQGLLAGGETQYF